This T cell receptor (beta chain) was retrieved from a study of blood T cells in healthy people across ages. Points from the study as a whole: Naive CD4+ cells and diversity were both higher in long-lived donors than in aged donors.

This clonotype was seen at least ten times. Its target is unknown. Primers used in a second PCR of roughly 6 to 12 cycles were a sample-barcoded 5' primer and a J-beta primer mix. Each cDNA molecule carried a tag from a template-switch adaptor that contained 12 random nucleotides. TCRdb called the 5' RACE reads again in MiXCR, with one record for every CDR3 protein. The table records 1.5 million to 2 million distinct CDR3 sequences, 28% of them present only once. The study recruited healthy Caucasian donors from Russia who were aged roughly 6 to 100. V was cut by 12 bases and J by 0 bases, with 14 bases left in between. In germline, CDR1 is KGHDR, CDR2 SFDVKD. The CDR3 has 13 residues.

Sequenced sample: blood. This chain connects TRBV24-1 to TRBJ2-7; tentatively, D is TRBD1 (6 bases). The source of this sequence is a woman in her twenties or thirties in good health. CDR3 residues: CAGQTGSSYEQYF. As DNA, the CDR3 is TGTGCCGGACAGACGGGGAGCTCCTACGAGCAGTACTTC.